This TCR delta chain was found in a study of gamma-delta chains in newborns, infants, children. As for the study in general: Polyclonal expansion of innate γδ T cells after birth follows microbial exposure.

TCRdb re-called clones from the reads via CATT. The profile covers approximately 12,000 delta-chain clones, with roughly 8% appearing a single time and approximately 4% taken by the ten largest. This TCR came from a child who was a newborn, infant or young child, either healthy, febrile or measles-vaccinated (not recorded which). Sample: blood.

The CDR3 protein is CACEFIGGSPAYTDKLIF. For the CDR3, the DNA is TGTGCCTGTGAATTCATTGGGGGGTCGCCCGCATACACCGATAAACTCATCTTT. This sequence joins TRDV2 and TRDJ1, with D possibly matching TRDD3 (6 bases). CDR1 is GEAIGNYY and CDR2 is EKD in the germline V gene. The CDR3 is 18 amino acids. V lost 4 bases, J lost 0 bases, and 23 bases lay in between.